Listed below are T cell receptor beta chains from one sample, sequenced in a study of cytomegalovirus exposure and HLA in healthy donors. Profiled with immunoSEQ multiplex PCR; TCRdb holds only in-frame clones, not every one. This table has about 190,000 clones, around 75% appearing once. Specimen: PBMCs. The receptors were gathered from a woman aged 25 to 45 in good health and CMV-seropositive. CDR3s include the opening cysteine and the closing phenylalanine or tryptophan. A D gene is named only where the DNA matches it firmly. A clone size is listed for some rows: how often the clone was seen (once, few, many), or a class if it is expanded.

D gene	V gene	J gene	CDR3 length	clone size	CDR3 protein	CDR3 DNA
-	TRBV6-5	TRBJ2-7	14	once	CASSTRWDTVEQYF	TGTGCCAGCAGTACCCGATGGGACACAGTCGAGCAGTACTTC
-	TRBV15	TRBJ2-1	15	-	CATSREDLLYNEQFF	TGTGCCACCAGCAGAGAAGACTTGTTATACAATGAGCAGTTCTTC
-	TRBV6-6	TRBJ2-1	15	-	CASSTSGLSYNEQFF	TGTGCCAGCAGCACCAGCGGGCTCTCCTACAATGAGCAGTTCTTC
-	TRBV5-1	TRBJ1-4	16	-	CASSPPRGTTNEKLFF	TGCGCCAGCAGCCCCCCGCGCGGGACAACTAATGAAAAACTGTTTTTT
TRBD2	TRBV5-1	TRBJ2-7	14	few	CASSGLAGGYEQYF	TGCGCCAGCAGCGGACTAGCGGGAGGATACGAGCAGTACTTC
TRBD2	TRBV2	TRBJ2-1	15	-	CASRVSGLLYNEQFF	TGTGCCAGCAGGGTCTCGGGACTACTCTACAATGAGCAGTTCTTC
-	TRBV7-8	TRBJ1-2	16	-	CASSPDRSLAPYGYTF	TGTGCCAGCAGCCCAGACAGGTCCTTAGCCCCTTATGGCTACACCTTC
-	TRBV9	TRBJ2-3	17	-	CASSPGPQGRHTDTQYF	TGTGCCAGCAGCCCCGGACCCCAGGGGCGACACACAGATACGCAGTATTTT
-	TRBV7-2	TRBJ1-1	12	-	CASSFGGSGAFF	TGTGCCAGCAGCTTCGGAGGGTCGGGGGCTTTCTTT
TRBD1	TRBV9	TRBJ1-6	15	once	CASSGGQGHNSPLHF	TGTGCCAGCAGCGGGGGACAGGGACACAATTCACCCCTCCACTTT
TRBD1	TRBV6-6	TRBJ2-6	14	few	CASPDRAGANVLTF	TGTGCCAGCCCGGACAGGGCTGGGGCCAACGTCCTGACTTTC
TRBD1	TRBV7-9	TRBJ2-1	18	-	CASSLSLIRQGSYNEQFF	TGTGCCAGCAGCTTAAGCCTCATCCGACAGGGCTCCTACAATGAGCAGTTCTTC
TRBD1	TRBV5-1	TRBJ1-2	16	-	CASSLVRDREHYGYTF	TGCGCCAGCAGCTTGGTTCGGGACAGGGAACACTATGGCTACACCTTC
TRBD1	TRBV25-1	TRBJ1-6	14	few	CASKTGTGFSPLHF	TGTGCCAGTAAGACCGGGACAGGGTTTTCACCCCTCCACTTT
TRBD2	TRBV7-2	TRBJ2-1	16	-	CASTLLAGVRYNEQFF	TGTGCCAGCACCTTACTAGCGGGAGTGCGGTACAATGAGCAGTTCTTC
TRBD1	TRBV7-6	TRBJ2-7	14	-	CASSVGQGTYEQYF	TGTGCCAGCAGCGTGGGACAGGGAACCTACGAGCAGTACTTC
TRBD1	TRBV5-4	TRBJ2-2	14	-	CASSRTGITGELFF	TGTGCCAGCAGCAGGACAGGGATAACCGGGGAGCTGTTTTTT
TRBD1	TRBV6-1	TRBJ1-1	15	-	CASIQPGGASTEAFF	TGTGCCAGCATCCAACCAGGGGGCGCGAGTACTGAAGCTTTCTTT
-	TRBV7-9	TRBJ1-5	13	-	CASSSAGSEPQHF	TGTGCCAGCAGCTCAGCAGGGAGTGAGCCCCAGCATTTT
-	TRBV21-1	TRBJ2-5	17	few	CASSSLGQSSGQETQYF	TGTGCCAGCAGCTCACTGGGCCAATCTAGCGGTCAAGAGACCCAGTACTTC
-	TRBV6-1	TRBJ1-3	13	-	CASRPYSGNTIYF	TGTGCCAGCAGACCCTACTCTGGAAACACCATATATTTT
TRBD2	TRBV2	TRBJ2-7	14	-	CASSEASGDYEQYF	TGTGCCAGCAGTGAGGCTAGCGGGGATTACGAGCAGTACTTC
TRBD1	TRBV29-1	TRBJ1-1	14	-	CSVGAGGPSTEAFF	TGCAGCGTTGGGGCAGGGGGCCCGAGCACTGAAGCTTTCTTT
TRBD1	TRBV7-9	TRBJ1-2	14	-	CASSLSDRAYGYTF	TGTGCCAGCAGCTTAAGTGACAGGGCCTATGGCTACACCTTC
TRBD1	TRBV5-1	TRBJ1-1	15	-	CASSEQGRRNTEAFF	TGCGCCAGCAGCGAACAGGGGCGGAGGAACACTGAAGCTTTCTTT
TRBD1	TRBV28	TRBJ1-6	15	-	CASSKDRGPNSPLHF	TGTGCCAGCAGCAAGGACAGGGGGCCAAATTCACCCCTCCACTTT
-	TRBV28	TRBJ2-1	16	-	CASSLTRVIQGNEQFF	TGTGCCAGCAGTTTGACTCGGGTGATCCAGGGTAATGAGCAGTTCTTC
-	TRBV10-1	TRBJ2-3	15	-	CASSIPNFSTDTQYF	TGCGCCAGCAGTATCCCCAACTTTAGCACAGATACGCAGTATTTT
TRBD1	TRBV19	TRBJ1-1	15	-	CASSIEGTGGVEAFF	TGTGCCAGTAGTATAGAAGGGACAGGGGGTGTTGAAGCTTTCTTT
TRBD1	TRBV15	TRBJ1-4	20	-	CATSRDVRQGPRGANEKLFF	TGTGCCACCAGCAGAGATGTGAGACAGGGGCCGCGGGGAGCTAATGAAAAACTGTTTTTT
TRBD2	TRBV27	TRBJ2-1	22	-	CASSPHLRGLAGGPRAHNEQFF	TGTGCCAGCAGTCCTCACCTACGTGGGCTAGCGGGAGGGCCGAGGGCACACAATGAGCAGTTCTTC
TRBD1	TRBV7-9	TRBJ2-5	17	-	CASSPKGPDRVQETQYF	TGTGCCAGCAGCCCCAAAGGGCCGGACAGGGTCCAAGAGACCCAGTACTTC
TRBD1	TRBV7-9	TRBJ1-2	13	few	CASSPGQGFGYTF	TGTGCCAGCAGCCCGGGACAGGGGTTTGGCTACACCTTC
-	TRBV7-6	TRBJ2-3	13	-	CASSYNQDGGQYF	TGTGCCAGCAGCTACAACCAGGACGGGGGGCAGTATTTT
TRBD1	TRBV7-2	TRBJ1-1	17	-	CASSLDVTGRRNTEAFF	TGTGCCAGCAGCTTAGATGTGACAGGGAGGCGAAACACTGAAGCTTTCTTT
-	TRBV25-1	TRBJ2-5	12	-	CASSTSSETQYF	TGTGCCAGCAGTACATCCTCAGAGACCCAGTACTTC
-	TRBV28	TRBJ2-7	12	-	CASSLSHYEQYF	TGTGCCAGCAGTTTAAGCCACTACGAGCAGTACTTC
TRBD1	TRBV28	TRBJ2-7	14	-	CASSLLNRGTEQYF	TGTGCCAGCAGTTTACTAAACAGGGGAACCGAGCAGTACTTC
-	TRBV28	TRBJ2-1	15	-	CASLSAATGYNEQFF	TGTGCCAGCCTTTCTGCCGCCACGGGGTACAATGAGCAGTTCTTC
-	TRBV27	TRBJ1-2	12	-	CASRQGGNGYTF	TGTGCCAGCAGGCAGGGCGGAAATGGCTACACCTTC
-	TRBV7-9	TRBJ1-5	15	-	CASSPPGGEGRPQHF	TGTGCCAGCAGCCCTCCCGGAGGAGAAGGGAGGCCCCAGCATTTT
-	TRBV9	TRBJ2-1	12	few	CASSAIDNEQFF	TGTGCCAGCAGCGCAATAGACAATGAGCAGTTCTTC
-	TRBV6-6	TRBJ2-5	12	-	CASSYSLGTQYF	TGTGCCAGCAGTTACTCTCTAGGGACCCAGTACTTC
TRBD1	TRBV2	TRBJ2-1	14	-	CATTTQGVYNEQFF	TGTGCCACTACCACACAGGGGGTCTACAATGAGCAGTTCTTC
-	TRBV15	TRBJ2-5	15	once	CATSPERGGQETQYF	TGTGCCACCAGCCCTGAGAGGGGAGGCCAAGAGACCCAGTACTTC
-	TRBV4-2	TRBJ2-7	16	-	CASSQVAGSAAYEQYF	TGTGCCAGCAGCCAAGTAGCCGGATCAGCCGCCTACGAGCAGTACTTC
-	TRBV6-5	TRBJ2-1	15	-	CASSYSSGGYNEQFF	TGTGCCAGCAGTTACTCTAGTGGAGGGTACAATGAGCAGTTCTTC
-	TRBV7-9	TRBJ2-3	16	few	CASSLEVRELTDTQYF	TGTGCCAGCAGCTTAGAGGTACGGGAGCTCACAGATACGCAGTATTTT
TRBD2	TRBV28	TRBJ2-3	16	few	CASSINLAEITDTQYF	TGTGCCAGCAGTATCAACCTAGCGGAGATCACAGATACGCAGTATTTT
TRBD1	TRBV27	TRBJ1-1	15	-	CASSPRTGRQPEAFF	TGTGCCAGCAGTCCCAGGACAGGTAGGCAGCCTGAAGCTTTCTTT
-	TRBV28	TRBJ2-7	15	-	CASSFAREAAYEQYF	TGTGCCAGCAGTTTTGCCAGGGAGGCCGCCTACGAGCAGTACTTC
TRBD2	TRBV14	TRBJ2-1	14	few	CASSLGLAAWEQFF	TGTGCCAGCAGCCTTGGACTAGCTGCATGGGAGCAGTTCTTC
TRBD1	TRBV27	TRBJ1-1	17	-	CASSSLTGGGMNTEAFF	TGTGCCAGCAGTAGTTTAACAGGGGGCGGAATGAACACTGAAGCTTTCTTT
-	TRBV29-1	TRBJ1-4	12	once	CSYSATNEKLFF	TGCAGCTACTCTGCAACTAATGAAAAACTGTTTTTT
TRBD1	TRBV5-6	TRBJ2-7	16	-	CASSLRQGIFSYEQYF	TGTGCCAGCAGCTTAAGACAGGGGATTTTTAGCTACGAGCAGTACTTC
-	TRBV4-2	TRBJ2-7	14	-	CASSPRSFPPEQYF	TGTGCCAGCAGCCCGAGGTCATTTCCCCCCGAGCAGTACTTC
-	TRBV6-5	TRBJ1-1	14	-	CASSYRDSYTEAFF	TGTGCCAGCAGTTACCGCGACAGCTACACTGAAGCTTTCTTT
-	TRBV28	TRBJ2-1	15	-	CASSSRQNSYNEQFF	TGTGCCAGCAGTTCCCGACAGAACTCCTACAATGAGCAGTTCTTC
-	TRBV27	TRBJ2-4	15	-	CASSLGGAPKNIQYF	TGTGCCAGCAGTTTAGGGGGGGCGCCCAAAAACATTCAGTACTTC